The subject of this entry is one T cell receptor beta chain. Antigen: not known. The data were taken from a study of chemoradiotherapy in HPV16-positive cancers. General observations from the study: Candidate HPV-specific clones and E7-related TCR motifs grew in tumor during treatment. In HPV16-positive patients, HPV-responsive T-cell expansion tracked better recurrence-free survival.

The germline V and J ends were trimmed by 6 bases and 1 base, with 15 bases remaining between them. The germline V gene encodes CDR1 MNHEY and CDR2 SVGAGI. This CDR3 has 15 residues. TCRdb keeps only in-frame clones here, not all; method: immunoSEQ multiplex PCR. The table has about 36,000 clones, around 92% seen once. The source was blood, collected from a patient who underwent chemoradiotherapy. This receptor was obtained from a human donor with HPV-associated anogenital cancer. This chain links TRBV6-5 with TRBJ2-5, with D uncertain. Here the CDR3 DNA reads TGTGCCAGCAGCAACGTTGGCAGGCCCCAAGAGACCCAGTACTTC. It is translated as CASSNVGRPQETQYF.